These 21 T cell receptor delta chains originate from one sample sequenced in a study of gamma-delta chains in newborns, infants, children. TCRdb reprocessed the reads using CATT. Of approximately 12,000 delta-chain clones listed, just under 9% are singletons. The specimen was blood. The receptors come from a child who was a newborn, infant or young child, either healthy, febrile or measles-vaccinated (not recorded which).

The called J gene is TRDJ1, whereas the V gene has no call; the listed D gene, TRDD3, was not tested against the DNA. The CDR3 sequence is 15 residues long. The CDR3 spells CACDTGSPGGDKLIF. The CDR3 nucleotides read TGTGCCTGTGACACTGGGTCACCGGGGGGTGATAAACTCATCTTT.

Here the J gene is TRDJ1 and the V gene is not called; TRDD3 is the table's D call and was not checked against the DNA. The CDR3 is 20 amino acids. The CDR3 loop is CACDTVSTGGPSGPTDKLIF. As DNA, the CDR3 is TGTGCCTGTGACACCGTGAGCACTGGGGGACCCTCAGGTCCTACCGATAAACTCATCTTT.

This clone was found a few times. The CDR3, as DNA: TGTGCCTGTGACACGGTGAGGACCTACGCGAGGGTCCCGGGGACCGATAAACTCATCTTT. Residues: CACDTVRTYARVPGTDKLIF. J is TRDJ1 and V is TRDV2, with TRDD2 as a possible D gene (5 bases). Germline CDR1 and CDR2: GEAIGNYY and EKD. V was cut by 1 base and J by 2 bases, with 28 bases left in between. This CDR3 has 20 residues.

The CDR3 DNA sequence: TGTGCCTGTGACACCGTGGAGGGTAGGACTGGGGGGCTGTACACCGATAAACTCATCTTT. Translating gives CACDTVEGRTGGLYTDKLIF. This chain joins TRDV2 and TRDJ1; 8 bases match TRDD3. CDR3 length equals 20 residues. V lost 0 bases, J lost 0 bases, and 17 bases stayed unmatched. CDR1 is GEAIGNYY and CDR2 is EKD in the germline V gene.

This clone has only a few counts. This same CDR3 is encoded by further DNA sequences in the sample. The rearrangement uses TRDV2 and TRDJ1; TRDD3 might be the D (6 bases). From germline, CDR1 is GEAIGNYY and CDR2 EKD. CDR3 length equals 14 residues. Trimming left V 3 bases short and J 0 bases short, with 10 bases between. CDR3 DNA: TGTGCCTGTGACCCCCTGGGGTACACCGATAAACTCATCTTT. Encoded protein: CACDPLGYTDKLIF.

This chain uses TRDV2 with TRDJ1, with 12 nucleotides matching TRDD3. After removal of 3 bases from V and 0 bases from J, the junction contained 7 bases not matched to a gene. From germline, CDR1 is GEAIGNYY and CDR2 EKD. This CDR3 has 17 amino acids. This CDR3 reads CACDVLGDTMDTDKLIF. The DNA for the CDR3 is TGTGCCTGTGACGTACTGGGGGATACAATGGACACCGATAAACTCATCTTT.

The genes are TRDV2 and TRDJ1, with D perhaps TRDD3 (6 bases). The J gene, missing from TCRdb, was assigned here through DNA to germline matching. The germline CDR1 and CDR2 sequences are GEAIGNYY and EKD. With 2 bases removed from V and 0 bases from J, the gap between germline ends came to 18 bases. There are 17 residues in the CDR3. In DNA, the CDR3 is TGTGCCTGTGACAGACTGGCTGGTGATACGTACACCGATAAACTCATCTTT. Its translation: CACDRLAGDTYTDKLIF.

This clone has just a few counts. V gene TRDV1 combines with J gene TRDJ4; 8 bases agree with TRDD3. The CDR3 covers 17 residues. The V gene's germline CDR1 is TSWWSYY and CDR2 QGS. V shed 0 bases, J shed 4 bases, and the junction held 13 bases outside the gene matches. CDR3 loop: CALGELSYRTGGLPLIF. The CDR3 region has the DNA TGTGCTCTTGGGGAACTATCCTACCGAACTGGGGGCCTACCCCTGATCTTT.

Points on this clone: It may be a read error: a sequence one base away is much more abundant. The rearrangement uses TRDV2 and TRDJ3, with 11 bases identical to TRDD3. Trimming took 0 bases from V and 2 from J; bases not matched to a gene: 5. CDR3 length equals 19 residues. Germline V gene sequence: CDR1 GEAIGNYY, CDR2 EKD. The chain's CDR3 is CACDTVLGDSPWDTRQMFF. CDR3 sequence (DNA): TGTGCCTGTGACACCGTACTGGGGGATAGCCCCTGGGACACCCGACAGATGTTTTTC.

The CDR3 DNA reads TGTGCCTCCTTCCACTGGGGGATACCGGAGCCCTGGGACACCCGACAGATGTTTTTC. Translated: CASFHWGIPEPWDTRQMFF. This chain uses TRDV3 with TRDJ3; 12 nucleotides match TRDD3. CDR3 length: 19 residues. Germline V gives CDR1 TVYSNPD, CDR2 GDNSRS (reference sequence). The V gene end was trimmed by 4 bases and the J gene end by 2 bases; junction bases not matched to a gene: 12.

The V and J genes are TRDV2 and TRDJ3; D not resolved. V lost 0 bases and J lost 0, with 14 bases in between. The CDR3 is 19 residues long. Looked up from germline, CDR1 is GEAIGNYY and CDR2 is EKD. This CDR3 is CACDTVLTTGSWDTRQMFF. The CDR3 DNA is TGTGCCTGTGACACCGTACTCACCACGGGCTCCTGGGACACCCGACAGATGTTTTTC.

The chain's CDR3 is CACDNLLGDTGWDTRQMFF. The CDR3 DNA sequence: TGTGCCTGTGACAATTTACTGGGGGATACTGGCTGGGACACCCGACAGATGTTTTTC. The chain combines TRDV2 with TRDJ3; 12 positions match TRDD3. As TCRdb names no J gene, one was assigned here on the basis of a DNA match to germline. The CDR3 is 19 residues long. With V trimmed by 2 bases and J by 3 bases, 7 bases remained unmatched. CDR1 GEAIGNYY and CDR2 EKD come from the germline V gene.

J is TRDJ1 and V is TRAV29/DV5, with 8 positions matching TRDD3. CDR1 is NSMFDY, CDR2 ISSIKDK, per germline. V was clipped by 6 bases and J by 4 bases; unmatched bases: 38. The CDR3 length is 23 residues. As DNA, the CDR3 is TGTGCAGTCTCGAAGTACGAGAACCCTCGGCGTTCCAGCCCTAACTGGGGGTTCGATAAACTCATCTTT. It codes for CAVSKYENPRRSSPNWGFDKLIF. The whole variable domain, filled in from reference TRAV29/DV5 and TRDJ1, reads DQQVKQNSPSLSVQEGRISILNCDYTNSMFDYFLWYKKYPAEGPTFLISISSIKDKNEDGRFTVFLNKSAKHLSLHIVPSQPGDSAVYFCAVSKYENPRRSSPNWGFDKLIFGKGTRVTVEP.

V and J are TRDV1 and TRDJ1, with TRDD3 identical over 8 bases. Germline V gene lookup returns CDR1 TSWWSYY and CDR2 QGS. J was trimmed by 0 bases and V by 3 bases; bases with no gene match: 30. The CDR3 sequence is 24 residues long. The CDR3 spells CALGEFTTIEGGGSQLLHTDKLIF. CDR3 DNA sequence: TGTGCTCTTGGGGAGTTTACAACGATCGAAGGTGGGGGATCACAACTGCTGCACACCGATAAACTCATCTTT.

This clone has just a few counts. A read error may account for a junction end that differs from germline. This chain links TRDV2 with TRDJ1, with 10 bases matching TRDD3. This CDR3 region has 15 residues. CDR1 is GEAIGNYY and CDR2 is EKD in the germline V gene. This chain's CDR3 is CACDRMLGDTGKLIF. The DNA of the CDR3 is TGTGCCTGTGACCGGATGTTGGGGGATACCGGTAAACTCATCTTT.

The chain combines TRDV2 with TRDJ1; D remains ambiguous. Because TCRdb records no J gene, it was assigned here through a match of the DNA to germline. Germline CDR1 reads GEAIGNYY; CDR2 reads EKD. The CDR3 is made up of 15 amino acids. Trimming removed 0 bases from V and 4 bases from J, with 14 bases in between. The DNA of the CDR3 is TGTGCCTGTGACACCGTCGGGCCGCGACGCGATAAACTCATCTTT. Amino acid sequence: CACDTVGPRRDKLIF.

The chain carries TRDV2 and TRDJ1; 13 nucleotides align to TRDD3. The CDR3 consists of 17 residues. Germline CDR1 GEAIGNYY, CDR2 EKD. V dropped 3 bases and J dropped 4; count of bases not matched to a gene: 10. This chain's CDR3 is CACDPLLGDTEYDKLIF. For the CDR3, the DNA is TGTGCCTGTGACCCCTTACTGGGGGATACGGAATACGATAAACTCATCTTT.

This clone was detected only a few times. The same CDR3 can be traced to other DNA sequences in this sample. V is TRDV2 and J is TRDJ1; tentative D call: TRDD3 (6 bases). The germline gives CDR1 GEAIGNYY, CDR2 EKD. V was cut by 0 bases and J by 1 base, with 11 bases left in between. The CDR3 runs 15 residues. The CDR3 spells CACDTVGISTDKLIF. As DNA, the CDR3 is TGTGCCTGTGACACCGTAGGGATAAGCACCGATAAACTCATCTTT.

For the CDR3, the DNA is TGTGCCTGTGACAAAGTGGGGGACCCTCTCTACACCGATAAACTCATCTTT. As protein: CACDKVGDPLYTDKLIF. V gene TRDV2 combines with J gene TRDJ1; 7 bases align to TRDD3. The J gene comes from matching the DNA to germline here; TCRdb lacks it. This CDR3 comprises 17 residues. Per the germline V gene, CDR1 is GEAIGNYY and CDR2 is EKD. Unmatched junction bases numbered 11, after V lost 2 bases and J lost 0 bases.

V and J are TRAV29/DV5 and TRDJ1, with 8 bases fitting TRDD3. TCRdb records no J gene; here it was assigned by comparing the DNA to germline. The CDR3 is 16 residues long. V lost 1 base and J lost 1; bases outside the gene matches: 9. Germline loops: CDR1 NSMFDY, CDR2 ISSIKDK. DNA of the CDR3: TGTGCAGCAAGCCGTCAGACTGGGGGCTCCACCGATAAACTCATCTTT. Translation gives CAASRQTGGSTDKLIF.

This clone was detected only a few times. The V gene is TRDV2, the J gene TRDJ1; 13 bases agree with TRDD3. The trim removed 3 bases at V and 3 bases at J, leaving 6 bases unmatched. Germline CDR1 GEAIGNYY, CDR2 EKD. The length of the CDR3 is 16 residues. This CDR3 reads CACDLLGDTSPDKLIF. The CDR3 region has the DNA TGTGCCTGTGACCTACTGGGGGATACGTCCCCCGATAAACTCATCTTT.